Reported below is one T cell receptor beta chain. The sample is drawn from a study of T cell responses to AZD1222 COVID-19 vaccine. Sequencing used immunoSEQ multiplex PCR; TCRdb keeps in-frame clones, though not all of them. The repertoire holds some 150,000 clones, with about 87% as singletons. Trimming stripped 4 bases from V and 5 bases from J, with 9 bases between. This CDR3 spans 14 amino acids. Germline V CDR1 and CDR2: SGHTA, FQGNSA. The clonotype was recovered from an adult in good health. This rearrangement joins TRBV7-2 to TRBJ1-6, with a tentative D call TRBD1 (6 bases). Sample: peripheral blood, taken on day 0 of MenACWY control vaccination. The CDR3 here is CASSSRTDNSPLHF. In nucleotides, the CDR3 is TGTGCCAGCAGCTCAAGGACAGATAATTCACCCCTCCACTTT. The complete variable domain, with remaining parts taken from reference TRBV7-2 and TRBJ1-6, reads GAGVSQSPSNKVTEKGKDVELRCDPISGHTALYWYRQSLGQGLEFLIYFQGNSAPDKSGLPSDRFSAERTGGSVSTLTIQRTQQEDSAVYLCASSSRTDNSPLHFGNGTRLTVT.